The 14 T cell receptor beta chains below come from one sample, sequenced in a study of blood T cell repertoires in COVID-19. Profiling relied on immunoSEQ multiplex PCR, and the TCRdb table lists in-frame clones only, not all of them. Here the sample spans roughly 230,000 clones, 89% being singletons. Sequencing used peripheral blood. All receptors derive from a woman aged 35 to 49 who had recovered from COVID-19.

This chain joins TRBV11-2 and TRBJ2-6; TRBD2 aligns across 8 bases. The germline CDR1 and CDR2 sequences are SGHAT and FQNNGV. The CDR3 is 19 amino acids. J gave up 4 bases and V 5 bases, and 16 bases lay outside the gene matches. The CDR3 here is CASSGSHGGGRLGANVLTF. The CDR3 coding sequence is TGTGCCAGCAGCGGCAGTCATGGCGGGGGGCGGTTGGGGGCCAACGTCCTGACTTTC. The entire variable domain, with the rest obtained from reference TRBV11-2 and TRBJ2-6, is as follows: EAGVAQSPRYKIIEKRQSVAFWCNPISGHATLYWYQQILGQGPKLLIQFQNNGVVDDSQLPKDRFSAERLKGVDSTLKIQPAKLEDSAVYLCASSGSHGGGRLGANVLTFGAGSRLTVL.

This sequence joins TRBV6-2 or TRBV6-3 and TRBJ2-1, with 8 bases identical to TRBD2. The CDR3 has 17 amino acids. The V gene end was trimmed by 5 bases and the J gene end by 9 bases; junction bases not matched to a gene: 18. The germline CDR1 and CDR2 sequences are MNHEY and SVGEGT. CDR3 amino acids: CASSRANGGRPSVEQFF. The CDR3 bases are TGTGCCAGCAGTAGAGCTAACGGCGGGAGGCCGTCCGTTGAGCAGTTCTTC.

In regard to this clone: Given a much more abundant clone one base away, this may be a read error. The chain combines TRBV2 with TRBJ2-2; 9 positions agree with TRBD2. V lost 6 bases to trimming and J lost 1 base; unmatched junction nucleotides: 6. The germline CDR1 and CDR2 sequences are SNHLY and FYNNEI. The length of the CDR3 is 16 residues. The CDR3 sequence: CASSGRGGGNTGELFF. The CDR3 nucleotides are TGTGCCAGCAGCGGACGCGGGGGGGGGAACACCGGGGAGCTGTTTTTT.

The V and J genes are TRBV6-4 and TRBJ1-1, with a possible D match to TRBD1 (5 bases). Germline CDR1 reads MRHNA; CDR2 reads SNTAGT. V was pared by 5 bases and J by 5 bases, with 12 bases between. CDR3 length: 13 residues. Here the CDR3 reads CASSSTVGTEAFF. The CDR3 bases are TGTGCCAGCAGTTCGACAGTTGGTACTGAAGCTTTCTTT.

V gene TRBV3-1 (or the pseudogene TRBV3-2) combines with J gene TRBJ1-6; D is undetermined. Germline values: CDR1 LGHDT, CDR2 YNNKEL (reference sequence). The CDR3 totals 12 residues. Trimming took off 1 base at V and 12 bases at J, with 7 bases between the two ends. CDR3 sequence (DNA): TGTGCCAGCAGCCAAGGATTAGAACCCCTCCACTTT. Encoded protein: CASSQGLEPLHF.

The CDR3 DNA is TGTGCCAGCAGATCTACAGGGAAGACTGAAGCTTTCTTT. Translated: CASRSTGKTEAFF. This chain joins TRBV12-3 or TRBV12-4 and TRBJ1-1; tentatively, D is TRBD1 (6 bases). This CDR3 region has 13 residues. Trimming shortened V by 6 bases and J by 5 bases, and 13 bases separated the two germline ends.

This chain uses TRBV5-4 with TRBJ2-7; 8 nucleotides match TRBD1. V gave up 3 bases and J gave up 2 bases; unmatched junction bases: 7. The CDR3 is 15 residues long. Germline V CDR1 and CDR2: SGHNT, YYREEE (reference sequence). The CDR3 sequence: CASSSGTGATYEQYF. The CDR3 nucleotides are TGTGCCAGCAGCTCCGGGACAGGTGCCACCTACGAGCAGTACTTC.

V usage is TRBV19 and J usage is TRBJ2-7; perhaps TRBD1 as D (6 bases). There are 14 residues in the CDR3. Per germline, CDR1 LNHDA and CDR2 SQIVND (reference sequence). The V gene lost 2 bases and the J gene lost 2 bases, with 10 bases spanning the gap. The CDR3: CASSILDSPYEQYF. CDR3 coding DNA: TGTGCCAGTAGTATACTGGACAGTCCCTACGAGCAGTACTTC.

This sequence joins TRBV19 and TRBJ1-1; 7 bases line up with TRBD1. The CDR3 covers 15 residues. The V segment lost 4 bases and the J segment 8 bases; nucleotides outside the gene matches: 13. Germline lookup yields CDR1 LNHDA and CDR2 SQIVND (reference sequence). Here the CDR3 reads CASSTMTLGTVEAFF. In DNA, the CDR3 is TGTGCCAGTAGTACGATGACACTAGGGACAGTCGAAGCTTTCTTT. The whole variable domain, remainder taken from reference TRBV19 and TRBJ1-1, is DGGITQSPKYLFRKEGQNVTLSCEQNLNHDAMYWYRQDPGQGLRLIYYSQIVNDFQKGDIAEGYSVSREKKESFPLTVTSAQKNPTAFYLCASSTMTLGTVEAFFGQGTRLTVV.

This clone was detected once. V gene TRBV10-2 combines with J gene TRBJ2-7; 8 nucleotides align to TRBD2. Germline CDR1 and CDR2: WSHSY and SAAADI. V was clipped by 4 bases and J by 4 bases; unmatched bases: 6. The CDR3 covers 14 residues. The CDR3 region has the DNA TGCGCCAGCAGTGTGATAGCGGGGCCTTACGAGCAGTACGTC. Protein: CASSVIAGPYEQYV.

The genes are TRBV28 and TRBJ1-1; D ambiguous. In germline, CDR1 is MDHEN, CDR2 SYDVKM. This CDR3 spans 12 amino acids. The germline V and J ends were trimmed by 7 bases and 6 bases, with 12 bases remaining between them. The DNA for the CDR3 is TGTGCCAGCATTATTTTCGGGTCTGAAGCTTTCTTT. This encodes CASIIFGSEAFF.

The chain couples TRBV9 to TRBJ2-3; D not resolved. The CDR3 is made up of 15 amino acids. V lost 0 bases, J lost 2 bases, and 10 bases lay in between. Per germline, CDR1 SGDLS and CDR2 YYNGEE. CDR3 residues: CASSVERHTTDTQYF. DNA for the CDR3: TGTGCCAGCAGCGTAGAAAGACATACCACAGATACGCAGTATTTT.

The chain has TRBV7-9 and TRBJ2-1, with TRBD1 as a possible D gene (6 bases). The CDR3 length is 16 residues. Germline values: CDR1 SEHNR, CDR2 FQNEAQ (reference sequence). Trimming left V 8 bases short and J 4 bases short, with 21 bases between. CDR3 DNA sequence: TGTGCCAGCGCCCTTTTAAAGGGGGTGTCGTACAATGAGCAGTTCTTC. Protein product: CASALLKGVSYNEQFF.

This rearrangement joins TRBV6-5 to TRBJ2-5, with D maybe TRBD2 (6 bases). The germline V gene encodes CDR1 MNHEY and CDR2 SVGAGI. The V end lost 8 bases, the J end lost 5 bases, and 15 bases lay between the germline ends. This CDR3 is built from 13 residues. CDR3 nucleotides: TGTGCCAGCCAACGGGGGAGGATGGAGACCCAGTACTTC. Protein: CASQRGRMETQYF.